This T cell receptor (beta chain) is drawn from a study of OX40 agonist ivuxolimab in advanced cancers. For the study at large: Patients were treated with intravenous ivuxolimab, dosed at 0.01 to 10 mg/kg and infused every 2 weeks. Broader study findings: At 0.1 to 3.0 mg/kg, clonal expansion of CD4+ and CD8+ blood T cells had occurred by week 6.

The protocol was immunoSEQ multiplex PCR, while the TCRdb copy is restricted to in-frame clones and leaves out a portion. The data show around 68,000 clones, with roughly nine tenths seen just once and 0.31% held by the top ten. To note about this clone: Antigen specificity is unknown.

Germline V gene sequence: CDR1 SEHNR, CDR2 FQNEAQ (reference sequence). This CDR3 contains 15 residues. V was shortened by 1 base and J by 5 bases, with 14 bases between the two germline ends. The clonotype comes from an adult with an advanced solid tumor such as melanoma, head and neck, liver or kidney cancer. This chain joins TRBV7-9 and TRBJ2-5, with D possibly matching TRBD1 (5 bases). This specimen was CD4+ or CD8+ T cells sorted from blood, taken in a trial of the OX40 agonist ivuxolimab. The CDR3 DNA sequence: TGTGCCAGCAGCTTAGGGCAGGGAAAGGGCGAGACCCAGTACTTC. Its translation: CASSLGQGKGETQYF.